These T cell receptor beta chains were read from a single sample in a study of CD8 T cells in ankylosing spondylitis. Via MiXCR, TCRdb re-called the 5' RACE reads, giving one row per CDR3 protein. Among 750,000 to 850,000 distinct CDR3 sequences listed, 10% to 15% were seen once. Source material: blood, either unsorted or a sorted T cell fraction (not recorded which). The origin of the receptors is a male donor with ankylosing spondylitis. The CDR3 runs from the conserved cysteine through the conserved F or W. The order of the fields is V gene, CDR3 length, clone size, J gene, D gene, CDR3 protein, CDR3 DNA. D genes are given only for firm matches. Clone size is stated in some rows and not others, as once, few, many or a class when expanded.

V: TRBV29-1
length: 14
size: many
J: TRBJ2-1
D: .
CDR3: CSVESSGSYNEQFF
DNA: TGCAGCGTTGAATCCAGCGGATCCTACAATGAGCAGTTCTTC

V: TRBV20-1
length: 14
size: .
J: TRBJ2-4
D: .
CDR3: CSATKDSSENIQYF
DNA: TGCAGTGCTACCAAGGACAGTTCGGAAAACATTCAGTACTTC

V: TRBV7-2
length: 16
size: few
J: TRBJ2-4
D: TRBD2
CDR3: CASSSNLGLAVNIQYF
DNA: TGTGCCAGCAGCTCGAACCTGGGACTAGCAGTAAACATTCAGTACTTC

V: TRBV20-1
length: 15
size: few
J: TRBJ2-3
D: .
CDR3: CSARGQVHSTDTQYF
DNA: TGCAGTGCTAGAGGACAGGTACATAGCACAGATACGCAGTATTTT

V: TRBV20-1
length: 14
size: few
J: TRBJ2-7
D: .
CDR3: CSAGGQGDSYEQYF
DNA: TGCAGTGCCGGTGGGCAGGGAGACTCCTACGAGCAGTACTTC

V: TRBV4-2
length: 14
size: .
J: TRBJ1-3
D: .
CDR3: CASRMISSGNTIYF
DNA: TGTGCCAGCAGGATGATTAGCTCTGGAAACACCATATATTTT

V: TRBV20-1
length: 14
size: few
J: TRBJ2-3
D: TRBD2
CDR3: CSARGAGVTDTQYF
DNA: TGCAGTGCTAGAGGAGCGGGGGTCACAGATACGCAGTATTTT

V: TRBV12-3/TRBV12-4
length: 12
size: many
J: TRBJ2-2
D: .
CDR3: CASSPNSGNLFF
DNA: TGTGCCAGCAGTCCGAACTCCGGGAACCTGTTTTTT

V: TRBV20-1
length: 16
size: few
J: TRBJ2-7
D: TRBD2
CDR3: CSAPRSAGGPSYEQYF
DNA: TGCAGTGCTCCTAGGAGCGCGGGAGGGCCGTCGTACGAGCAGTACTTC

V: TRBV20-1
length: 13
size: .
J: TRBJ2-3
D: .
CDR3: CSASREQTDTQYF
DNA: TGCAGTGCTAGCCGCGAGCAGACAGATACGCAGTATTTT

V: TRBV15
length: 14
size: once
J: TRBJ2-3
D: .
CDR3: CATSRRLGTDTQYF
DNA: TGTGCCACCAGCAGAAGACTGGGCACAGATACGCAGTATTTT

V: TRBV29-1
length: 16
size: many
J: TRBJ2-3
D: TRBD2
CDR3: CSVDWGLAGVGDTQYF
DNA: TGCAGCGTTGATTGGGGACTAGCGGGAGTTGGAGATACGCAGTATTTT

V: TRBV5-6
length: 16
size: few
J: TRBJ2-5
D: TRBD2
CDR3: CASSTRLAGGEETQYF
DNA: TGTGCCAGCAGCACCCGACTAGCGGGGGGGGAAGAGACCCAGTACTTC

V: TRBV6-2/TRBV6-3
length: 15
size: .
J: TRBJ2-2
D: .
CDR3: CASSFRNWDTGELFF
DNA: TGTGCCAGCAGCTTTAGGAATTGGGACACCGGGGAGCTGTTTTTT

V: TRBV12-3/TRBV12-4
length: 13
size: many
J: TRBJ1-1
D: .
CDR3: CASSLIVNTEAFF
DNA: TGTGCCAGCAGTTTAATAGTGAACACTGAAGCTTTCTTT

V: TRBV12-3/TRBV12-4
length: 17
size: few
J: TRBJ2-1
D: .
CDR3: CASSFVWSAGPYNEQFF
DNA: TGTGCCAGCAGTTTTGTCTGGTCGGCGGGGCCCTACAATGAGCAGTTCTTC

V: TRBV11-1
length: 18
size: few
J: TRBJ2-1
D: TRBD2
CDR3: CASSPYSGRRSSYNEQFF
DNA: TGTGCCAGCAGCCCCTATAGCGGGAGGCGTAGCTCCTACAATGAGCAGTTCTTC

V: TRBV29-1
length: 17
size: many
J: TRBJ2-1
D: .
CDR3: CSVEAWGSPNSYNEQFF
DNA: TGCAGCGTTGAAGCTTGGGGCAGTCCTAACTCCTACAATGAGCAGTTCTTC

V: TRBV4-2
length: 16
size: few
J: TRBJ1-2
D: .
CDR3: CASSQDGERINYGYTF
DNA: TGTGCCAGCAGCCAAGATGGAGAGAGGATCAACTATGGCTACACCTTC

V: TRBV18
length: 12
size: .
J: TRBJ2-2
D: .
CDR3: CASRAGTGELFF
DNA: TGTGCCAGCCGCGCCGGGACCGGGGAGCTGTTTTTT

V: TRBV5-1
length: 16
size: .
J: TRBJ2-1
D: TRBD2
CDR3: CASSISSGERYNEQFF
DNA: TGCGCCAGCAGCATTTCTAGCGGGGAGAGATACAATGAGCAGTTCTTC

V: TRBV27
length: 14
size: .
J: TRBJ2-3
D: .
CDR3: CASSLGWVLDTQYF
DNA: TGTGCCAGCAGTTTGGGGTGGGTTTTAGATACGCAGTATTTT

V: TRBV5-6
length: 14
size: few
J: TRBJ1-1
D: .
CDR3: CASSLGGLDYGAFF
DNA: TGTGCCAGCAGCTTGGGCGGGCTAGACTATGGAGCTTTCTTT

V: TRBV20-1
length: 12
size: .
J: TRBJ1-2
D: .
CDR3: CSASNRYVGYTF
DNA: TGCAGTGCTAGTAACCGTTATGTCGGCTACACCTTC

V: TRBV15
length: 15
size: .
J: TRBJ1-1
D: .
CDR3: CATSIRTGMNTEAFF
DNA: TGTGCCACCAGCATACGCACAGGCATGAACACTGAAGCTTTCTTT

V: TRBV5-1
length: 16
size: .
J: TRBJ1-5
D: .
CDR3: CASSPGTSNMNQPQHF
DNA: TGCGCCAGCAGCCCGGGAACCTCGAATATGAATCAGCCCCAGCATTTT

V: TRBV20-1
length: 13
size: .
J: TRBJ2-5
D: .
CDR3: CSARHEYQETQYF
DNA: TGCAGTGCTAGACACGAGTACCAAGAGACCCAGTACTTC

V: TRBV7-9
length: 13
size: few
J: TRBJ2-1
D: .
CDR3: CASSLITGNEQFF
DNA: TGTGCCAGCAGCTTAATTACAGGGAATGAGCAGTTCTTC

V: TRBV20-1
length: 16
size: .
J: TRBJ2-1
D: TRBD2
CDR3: CSARTAGGGNYNEQFF
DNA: TGCAGTGCCCGGACGGCCGGGGGGGGAAACTACAATGAGCAGTTCTTC

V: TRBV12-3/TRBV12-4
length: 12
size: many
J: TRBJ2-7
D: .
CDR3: CASSLVRTEQYF
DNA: TGTGCCAGCAGTTTAGTTAGGACAGAGCAGTACTTC

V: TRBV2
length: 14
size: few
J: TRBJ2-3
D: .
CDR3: CASSVSRAPDTQYF
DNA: TGTGCCAGCAGTGTATCGCGAGCACCCGATACGCAGTATTTT

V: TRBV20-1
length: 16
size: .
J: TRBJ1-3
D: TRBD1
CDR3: CSAHGQGLSTGNTIYF
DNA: TGCAGTGCTCATGGACAGGGACTATCTACGGGAAACACCATATATTTT

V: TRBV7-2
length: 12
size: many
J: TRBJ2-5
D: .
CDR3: CASSRSKETQYF
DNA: TGTGCCAGCAGCCGGAGCAAAGAGACCCAGTACTTC

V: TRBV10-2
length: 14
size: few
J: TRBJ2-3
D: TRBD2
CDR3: CARGTSGRAGTQYF
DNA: TGCGCCAGGGGGACTAGCGGGAGGGCCGGTACGCAGTATTTT

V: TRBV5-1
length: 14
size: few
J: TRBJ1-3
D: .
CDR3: CASSLWTSGNTIYF
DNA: TGCGCCAGCAGCTTGTGGACCTCTGGAAACACCATATATTTT

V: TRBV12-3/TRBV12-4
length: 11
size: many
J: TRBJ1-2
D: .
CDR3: CASSLLGGYTF
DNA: TGTGCCAGCAGTTTACTGGGAGGCTACACCTTC

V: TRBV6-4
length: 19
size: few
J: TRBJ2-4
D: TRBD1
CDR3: CASSASRDRFASAKNIQYF
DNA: TGTGCCAGCAGTGCCTCCCGGGACAGGTTTGCGTCGGCCAAAAACATTCAGTACTTC

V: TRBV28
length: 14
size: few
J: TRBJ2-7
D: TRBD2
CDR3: CASSVLGGNYEQYF
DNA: TGTGCCAGCTCGGTTTTGGGAGGGAACTACGAGCAGTACTTC

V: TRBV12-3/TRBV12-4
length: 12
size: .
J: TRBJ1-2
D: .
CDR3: CASSLAGGAITF
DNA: TGTGCCAGCAGTTTAGCTGGGGGGGCTATCACCTTC

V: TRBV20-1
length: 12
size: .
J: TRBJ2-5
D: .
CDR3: CSAGPEEETQYF
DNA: TGCAGTGCTGGCCCCGAGGAAGAGACCCAGTACTTC

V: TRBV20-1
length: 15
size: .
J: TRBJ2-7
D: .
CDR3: CSASATGGQNYEQYF
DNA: TGCAGTGCTAGTGCGACCGGGGGACAGAACTACGAGCAGTACTTC

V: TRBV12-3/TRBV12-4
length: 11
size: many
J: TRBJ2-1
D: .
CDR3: CASSILGGQFF
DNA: TGTGCCAGCAGCATTTTGGGGGGGCAGTTCTTC

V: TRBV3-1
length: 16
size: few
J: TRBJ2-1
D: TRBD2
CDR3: CASSQRRLAGDNEQFF
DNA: TGTGCCAGCAGCCAGAGGAGACTAGCGGGAGACAATGAGCAGTTCTTC

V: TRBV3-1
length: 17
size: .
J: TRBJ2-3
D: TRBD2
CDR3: CASSRSSGRALADTQYF
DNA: TGTGCCAGCAGCCGCTCTAGCGGGAGGGCCTTGGCAGATACGCAGTATTTT

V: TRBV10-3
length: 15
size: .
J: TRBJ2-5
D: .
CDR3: CAISVRRLLQETQYF
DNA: TGTGCCATCAGTGTAAGACGGCTTCTCCAAGAGACCCAGTACTTC

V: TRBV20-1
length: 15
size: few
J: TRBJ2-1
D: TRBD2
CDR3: CSAPTGTSVGNEQFF
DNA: TGCAGTGCCCCGACCGGGACTAGCGTGGGCAATGAGCAGTTCTTC

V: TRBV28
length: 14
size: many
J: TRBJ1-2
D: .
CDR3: CASSQGPRGYGYTF
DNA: TGTGCCAGCAGCCAGGGGCCGAGGGGCTATGGCTACACCTTC